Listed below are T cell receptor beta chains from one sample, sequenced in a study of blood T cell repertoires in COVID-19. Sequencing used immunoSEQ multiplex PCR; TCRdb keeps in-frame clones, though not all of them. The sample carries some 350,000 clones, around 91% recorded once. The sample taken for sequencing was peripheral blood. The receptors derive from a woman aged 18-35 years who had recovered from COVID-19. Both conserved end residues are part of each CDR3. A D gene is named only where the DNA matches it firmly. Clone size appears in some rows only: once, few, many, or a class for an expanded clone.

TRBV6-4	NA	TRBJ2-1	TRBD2	TGTGCCAGCAGTGACGAGCTAGCGGGTTTCAATGAGCAGTTCTTC	CASSDELAGFNEQFF
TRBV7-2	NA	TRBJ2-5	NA	TGTGCCAGCAGCGCATACACTAGCTATGAGACCCAGTACTTC	CASSAYTSYETQYF
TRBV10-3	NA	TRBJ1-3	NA	TGTGCCATCAGTCCCATCGGTGGAAACACCATATATTTT	CAISPIGGNTIYF
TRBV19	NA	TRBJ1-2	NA	TGTGCCAGTAGTATAGATCTGGCAGGGCACTATGGCTACACCTTC	CASSIDLAGHYGYTF
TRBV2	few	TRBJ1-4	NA	TGTGCCAGCAAAAGGGACACAACTAATGAAAAACTGTTTTTT	CASKRDTTNEKLFF
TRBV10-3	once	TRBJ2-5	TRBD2	TGTGCCACCCGACTAGCGGGAGCGTTGGAGACCCAGTACTTC	CATRLAGALETQYF
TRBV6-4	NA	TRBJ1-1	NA	TGTGCCAGCCGGGGGGCCGGCTGGACTGAAGCTTTCTTT	CASRGAGWTEAFF
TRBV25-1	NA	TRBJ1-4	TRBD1	TGTGCCAGCAGGAACAGGGGGCAAGGCGAAAAACTGTTTTTT	CASRNRGQGEKLFF
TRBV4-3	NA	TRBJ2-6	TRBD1	TGCGCCAGCAGCCGGAACGACAGGGGGCCGTCCGGGGCCAACGTCCTGACTTTC	CASSRNDRGPSGANVLTF
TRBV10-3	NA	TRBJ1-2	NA	TGTGCCATCAGTGAAGAGGCTCGTGGCTACACCTTC	CAISEEARGYTF
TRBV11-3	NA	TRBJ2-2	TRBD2	TGTGCCAGCAGCTTTAGGACTAGCGGGAGTCGGAGCACCGGGGAGCTGTTTTTT	CASSFRTSGSRSTGELFF
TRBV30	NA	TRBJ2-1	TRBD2	TGTGCCTGGAGTGTAATGATCGGGACTAGCGCCGACAATGAGCAGTTCTTC	CAWSVMIGTSADNEQFF
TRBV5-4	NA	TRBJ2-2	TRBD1	TGTGCCAGCAGCTACTACAGGGGAACCGGGGAGCTGTTTTTT	CASSYYRGTGELFF
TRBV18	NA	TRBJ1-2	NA	TGTGCCAGCTCAGGACAGAACACTAACTATGGCTACACCTTC	CASSGQNTNYGYTF
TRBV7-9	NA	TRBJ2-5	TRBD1	TGTGCCAGCAGCATTCCGACAGGGGCAGAGACCCAGTACTTC	CASSIPTGAETQYF
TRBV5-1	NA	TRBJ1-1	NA	TGCGCCAGCAGCTTGCAGGGGCAGGACACTGAAGCTTTCTTT	CASSLQGQDTEAFF
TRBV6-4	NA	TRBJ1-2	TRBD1	TGTGCCAGCAGTGACTCCGGACAGGGAAACTATGGCTACACCTTC	CASSDSGQGNYGYTF
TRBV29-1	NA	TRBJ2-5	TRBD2	TGCAGCGTTGAATTTGGTAGCGGGAATAGGCAAGAGACCCAGTACTTC	CSVEFGSGNRQETQYF
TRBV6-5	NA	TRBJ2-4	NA	TGTGCCTCCAAAGGACTAGCCAAAAACATTCAGTACTTC	CASKGLAKNIQYF
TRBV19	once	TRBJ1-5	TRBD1	TGTGCCAGTAGTACGCCCGGACAGGGTCGTCAGCCCCAGCATTTT	CASSTPGQGRQPQHF
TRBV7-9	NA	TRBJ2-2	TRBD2	TGTGCAACCCGAAGGAGACTAGCGGGAGAGGACACCGGGGAGCTGTTTTTT	CATRRRLAGEDTGELFF
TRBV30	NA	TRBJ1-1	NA	TGTGCCTGGATCACAGTAAGCAATGAAGCTTTCTTT	CAWITVSNEAFF
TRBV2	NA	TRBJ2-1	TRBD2	TGTGCCAGCAGTGACGGTTGGCGGGAGGGCCTTTTTGAGCAGTTCTTC	CASSDGWREGLFEQFF
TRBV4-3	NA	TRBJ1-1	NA	TGCGCCAGCAGCCCAACACAGGGAATCACTGAAGCTTTCTTT	CASSPTQGITEAFF
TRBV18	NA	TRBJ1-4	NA	TGTGCCAGCTCACGTCCGTTCACGGCGGGGAATGAAAAACTGTTTTTT	CASSRPFTAGNEKLFF
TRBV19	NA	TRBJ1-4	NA	TGTTCTGACCTAGGGGTTGGTGAAAAACTGTTTTTT	CSDLGVGEKLFF
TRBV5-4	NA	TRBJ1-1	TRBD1	TGTGCCAGCAGCTTCGGGACAGGGGGCACTGAAGCTTTCTTT	CASSFGTGGTEAFF
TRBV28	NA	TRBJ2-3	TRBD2	TGTGCCAGCAGTCGGACTAGATTTCAGGCAGATACGCAGTATTTT	CASSRTRFQADTQYF
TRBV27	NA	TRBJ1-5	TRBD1	TGTGCCAGCAGGGCGGACAGGGGTAACCAGCCCCAGCATTTT	CASRADRGNQPQHF
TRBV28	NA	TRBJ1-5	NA	TGTGCCAGCAATCTACCGGGGGGTCAGGGCAATCAGCCCCAGCATTTT	CASNLPGGQGNQPQHF
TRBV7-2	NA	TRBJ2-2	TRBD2	TGTGCCAGCAGGGCGGGAGATCAGAAGATCGGGGAGCTGTTTTTT	CASRAGDQKIGELFF
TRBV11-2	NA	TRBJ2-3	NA	TGTGCCAGCACCCTGGCCAGAACAGATACGCAGTATTTT	CASTLARTDTQYF
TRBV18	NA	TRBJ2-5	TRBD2	TGTGCCAGCTCACCCAGGACGGGAGGGGAAGAGACCCAGTACTTC	CASSPRTGGEETQYF
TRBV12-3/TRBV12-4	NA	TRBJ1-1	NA	TGTGCCAGCAGTTTCTTCCCGTACACTGAAGCTTTCTTT	CASSFFPYTEAFF
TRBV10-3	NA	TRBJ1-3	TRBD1	TGTGCCATCAGGGGAAGGGGACAGAGCTCTGGAAACACCATATATTTT	CAIRGRGQSSGNTIYF
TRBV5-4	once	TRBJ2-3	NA	TGTGCCAGCAGCTTGGACAGGTCGCCCGGCACAGATACGCAGTATTTT	CASSLDRSPGTDTQYF
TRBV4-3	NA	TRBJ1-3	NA	TGCGCCAGCAGCCCAGACAGAACGATCTCTGGAAACACCATATATTTT	CASSPDRTISGNTIYF
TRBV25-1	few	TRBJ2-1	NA	TGTGCCAGCAGCGGGAGATCCTACAATGAGCAGTTCTTC	CASSGRSYNEQFF
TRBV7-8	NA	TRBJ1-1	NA	TGTGCCAGCAGCCCTTCGATCTACGACACTGAAGCTTTCTTT	CASSPSIYDTEAFF
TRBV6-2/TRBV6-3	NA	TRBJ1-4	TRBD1	TGTGCCAGCAGTTACGCCTCCGGGGACAGGGGAGGAGAAAAACTGTTTTTT	CASSYASGDRGGEKLFF
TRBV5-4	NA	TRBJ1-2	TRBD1	TGTGCCAGCAGCTTTCGACAGGGGGCAGAAGTAAGTTGGAGGTTCTATGGCTACACCTTC	CASSFRQGAEVSWRFYGYTF
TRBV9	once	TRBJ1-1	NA	TGTGCCAGCAGCCCTAGAGGTGCGGGCGGAACTGAAGCTTTCTTT	CASSPRGAGGTEAFF
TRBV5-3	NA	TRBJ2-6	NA	TGTGCCAGCCCGGGTTTCCTGACTTTC	CASPGFLTF
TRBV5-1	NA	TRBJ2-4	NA	TGCGCCAGCAGCTTGGGCGGACAGTCTCGGGACATTCAGTACTTC	CASSLGGQSRDIQYF
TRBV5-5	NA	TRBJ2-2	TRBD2	TGTGCCAGCAGCCCGTCTTGGAGCGGGGCCGCGAACACCGGGGAGCTGTTTTTT	CASSPSWSGAANTGELFF
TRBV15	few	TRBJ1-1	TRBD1	TGTGCCACCAGCACAGGGGGCACTGAAGCTTTCTTT	CATSTGGTEAFF
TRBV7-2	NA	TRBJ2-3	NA	TGTGCCAGCAGCTTAGTAACCCCCCTCAGGGGGCAGTATTTT	CASSLVTPLRGQYF
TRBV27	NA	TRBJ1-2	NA	TGTGCCAGCAGCCAGAGTTTCGAGAGGAGTAACTATGGCTACACCTTC	CASSQSFERSNYGYTF
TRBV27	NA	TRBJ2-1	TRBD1	TGTGCCAGCAGCCTAGGACAGGGAGGCAATGAGCAGTTCTTC	CASSLGQGGNEQFF
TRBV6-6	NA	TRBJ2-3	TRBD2	TGTGCCAGCAGTTACCCTAGCGGGATTTCAGATACGCAGTATTTT	CASSYPSGISDTQYF
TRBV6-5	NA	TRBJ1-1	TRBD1	TGTGCCAGCAGTTACTCGGGACAGGGGTTGTGGACTGAAGCTTTCTTT	CASSYSGQGLWTEAFF
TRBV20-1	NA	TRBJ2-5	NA	TGCAGTGCTTACAGGGAAGAGACCCAGTACTTC	CSAYREETQYF